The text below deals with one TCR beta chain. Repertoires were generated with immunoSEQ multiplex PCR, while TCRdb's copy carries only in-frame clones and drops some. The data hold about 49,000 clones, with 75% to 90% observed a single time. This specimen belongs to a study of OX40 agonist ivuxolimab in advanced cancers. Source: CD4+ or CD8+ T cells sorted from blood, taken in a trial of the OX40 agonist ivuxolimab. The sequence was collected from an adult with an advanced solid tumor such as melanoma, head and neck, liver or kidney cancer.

Written as DNA, the CDR3 is TGTGCCAGCAGCTTATGGGGTTTGAGGGCCCCCTTAGCAAGTGAGCAGTTCTTC. It specifies CASSLWGLRAPLASEQFF. The chain employs TRBV7-2 and TRBJ2-1, with D possibly being TRBD2 (5 bases). The CDR3 is 18 residues long. Per the germline V gene, CDR1 is SGHTA and CDR2 is FQGNSA. V was trimmed by 2 bases and J by 9 bases, leaving 26 bases between them.